The T cell receptor (beta chain) described here comes from a study of T-cell memory formation after mild COVID-19. CDR1 is MDHEN, CDR2 SYDVKM, per germline. The CDR3 length is 16 residues. The V end lost 2 bases, the J end lost 7 bases, and 20 bases lay between the germline ends. TCRdb fed the 5' RACE reads into MiXCR, producing one record per CDR3 protein. The table has around 430,000 distinct CDR3 sequences, about 15% seen once. This TCR was recovered from a man aged 18 to 29 who had mild COVID-19 (a few samples of this study predate the infection). Cell type and time point are not known. V and J are TRBV28 and TRBJ1-2, with no clear D. The sequenced sample consisted of PBMCs or a T cell subset sorted from them (not recorded which). DNA of the CDR3: TGTGCCAGCAGTTTACGAGGGCAGCTCCCATTTGGTGGCTACACCTTC. This sequence encodes CASSLRGQLPFGGYTF.